The 20 T cell receptor beta chains presented below share a single source sample, sequenced in a study of cytomegalovirus exposure and HLA in healthy donors. Primers included in the PCR were 60 Vbeta and 13 Jbeta primers. Only in-frame clones appear in the TCRdb table, and some are missing; sequencing was by immunoSEQ multiplex PCR. Of 150,000 to 250,000 clones detected, 65% to 85% appear once; the ten largest clones hold approximately 0.092%. Sequenced: PBMCs. The receptors were sampled from a boy aged 2-15 years in good health and CMV-seronegative.

The J gene is TRBJ1-2, the V gene TRBV5-1; no definite D call. Germline-derived CDR1 and CDR2 are SGHRS and YFSETQ. There are 12 residues in the CDR3. The V gene lost 7 bases and the J gene lost 5 bases, with 12 bases spanning the gap. Written as DNA, the CDR3 is TGCGCCAGCTACAAGGGAGGGTATGGCTACACCTTC. Translated, it gives CASYKGGYGYTF. Full variable domain (rest looked up from reference TRBV5-1 and TRBJ1-2): KAGVTQTPRYLIKTRGQQVTLSCSPISGHRSVSWYQQTPGQGLQFLFEYFSETQRNKGNFPGRFSGRQFSNSRSEMNVSTLELGDSALYLCASYKGGYGYTFGSGTRLTVV.

The gene calls are TRBV7-2 and TRBJ1-5, with 7 nucleotides matching TRBD1. This CDR3 contains 14 residues. Germline V lookup: CDR1 SGHTA, CDR2 FQGNSA. V was pared by 5 bases and J by 5 bases, with 6 bases of the junction left unmatched. The CDR3 here is CASSLTGVHQPQHF. The CDR3 DNA is TGTGCCAGCAGCCTTACAGGGGTGCATCAGCCCCAGCATTTT.

This chain connects TRBV29-1 to TRBJ2-2, with D possibly being TRBD2 (5 bases). CDR1 and CDR2 (germline): SQVTM, ANQGSEA. The V and J ends lost 3 bases and 4 bases respectively, with 9 bases between them. This CDR3 comprises 13 residues. The CDR3 reads CSVERESTGELFF. As DNA, the CDR3 is TGCAGCGTTGAGAGGGAATCCACCGGGGAGCTGTTTTTT.

The DNA for the CDR3 is TGTGCCAGCAGTTTATCCTCCTATAGCAATCAGCCCCAGCATTTT. Translation gives CASSLSSYSNQPQHF. The chain uses TRBV27 and TRBJ1-5; D call uncertain. V lost 0 bases and J lost 0, with 6 bases in between. CDR1 and CDR2 from the germline V gene are MNHEY and SMNVEV (reference sequence). CDR3 length equals 15 residues.

The chain couples TRBV2 to TRBJ1-2; D is perhaps TRBD1 (5 bases). The CDR3 length is 12 residues. The germline gives CDR1 SNHLY, CDR2 FYNNEI. V was shortened by 7 bases and J by 5 bases, with 11 bases between the two germline ends. The CDR3 protein is CASKGGGYGYTF. In nucleotides, the CDR3 is TGTGCCAGCAAGGGCGGGGGGTATGGCTACACCTTC.

The chain is built from TRBV7-2 and TRBJ1-1; 9 positions agree with TRBD1. Germline trimming cut 3 bases from V and 2 bases from J; bases unmatched to any gene: 1. The CDR3 consists of 14 residues. Germline-derived CDR1 and CDR2 are SGHTA and FQGNSA. CDR3 DNA sequence: TGTGCCAGCAGCTTGGACAGGGGAAACACTGAAGCTTTCTTT. It encodes CASSLDRGNTEAFF.

This CDR3 is CASSSFRDYNEQFF. DNA for the CDR3: TGTGCCAGCAGCTCCTTCCGGGACTACAATGAGCAGTTCTTC. The rearrangement uses TRBV7-9 and TRBJ2-1; D might be TRBD2 (5 bases). V lost 4 bases to trimming and J lost 3 bases, with 10 bases between them. Germline values: CDR1 SEHNR, CDR2 FQNEAQ (reference sequence). CDR3 length: 14 amino acids.

For the CDR3, the DNA is TGTGCCAGCAGCTCCTATCGAGATACCTACGAGCAGTACTTC. This gives the protein CASSSYRDTYEQYF. V usage is TRBV6-5 and J usage is TRBJ2-7, with D unresolved. The CDR3 covers 14 residues. V was clipped by 6 bases and J by 2 bases, with 14 bases between them. The germline CDR1 and CDR2 sequences are MNHEY and SVGAGI.

This clone showed up just a few times. V is TRBV11-3 and J is TRBJ1-3, with D uncertain. This CDR3 has 16 amino acids. Looked up from germline, CDR1 is SGHNT and CDR2 is YENEEA. V lost 5 bases, J lost 7 bases, and 21 bases lay in between. CDR3 coding DNA: TGTGCCAGCAGCATAACTAAGGCCGCGGTAGCGAACACCATATATTTT. Translated, it gives CASSITKAAVANTIYF.

The chain recombines TRBV6-5 with TRBJ1-4, with D perhaps TRBD1 (5 bases). Per germline, CDR1 MNHEY and CDR2 SVGAGI. The V gene lost 6 bases and the J gene lost 8 bases, with 16 bases spanning the gap. The CDR3 is 14 residues long. CDR3 protein: CASRVERGWEKLFF. The CDR3 DNA reads as TGTGCCAGCAGGGTCGAAAGGGGATGGGAAAAACTGTTTTTT.

The rearrangement links TRBV19 to TRBJ1-2; 7 bases map to TRBD1. J lost 2 bases, V lost 11 bases, and 14 bases had no gene match. Germline loops: CDR1 LNHDA, CDR2 SQIVND (reference sequence). The CDR3 loop spans 15 amino acids. The CDR3 DNA sequence: TGTGCCGCCGGACAGGATGTACGATCGAACTATGGCTACACCTTC. Encoded protein: CAAGQDVRSNYGYTF.

V usage is TRBV7-2 and J usage is TRBJ2-5; 8 nucleotides match TRBD1. V trimming: 1 base; J trimming: 1 base; junction bases outside the gene matches: 2. Germline values: CDR1 SGHTA, CDR2 FQGNSA. CDR3 length equals 15 residues. Here the CDR3 DNA reads TGTGCCAGCAGCTTAGGAGGACAGGGCCAAGAGACCCAGTACTTC. Amino acid sequence: CASSLGGQGQETQYF.

This clone has a handful of counts. The rearrangement joins TRBV4-3 to TRBJ2-6, with a weak D call TRBD1 (6 bases). The germline CDR1 and CDR2 sequences are LGHNA and YSLEER. This CDR3 has 19 amino acids. Trimming left V 2 bases short and J 0 bases short, with 17 bases between. The CDR3, as DNA: TGCGCCAGCAGCCAAAAACGACAGGCGCCCTACTCTGGGGCCAACGTCCTGACTTTC. The encoded protein is CASSQKRQAPYSGANVLTF.

The gene calls are TRBV6-1 and TRBJ1-2, with D perhaps matching TRBD1 (5 bases). This CDR3 is built from 15 residues. Trimming pared 0 bases from V and 4 bases from J, leaving 12 bases between. Germline V lookup: CDR1 MNHNS, CDR2 SASEGT. The CDR3 sequence is CASSEALTDSYGYTF. In nucleotides, the CDR3 is TGTGCCAGCAGTGAAGCCTTGACAGACTCCTATGGCTACACCTTC.

The chain links TRBV6-4 to TRBJ1-2; D remains unclear. CDR3 size: 10 residues. In germline, CDR1 is MRHNA, CDR2 SNTAGT. V dropped 2 bases and J dropped 9 bases, with 4 bases sitting between them. In DNA form, the CDR3 reads TGTGCCAGCAGTGACGAGTGCTACACCTTC. Protein sequence: CASSDECYTF.

V gene TRBV5-6 combines with J gene TRBJ1-4; tentatively, D is TRBD1 (5 bases). This CDR3 contains 16 residues. Deletions cut 1 base from V and 8 bases from J, with 18 bases between. The V gene's germline CDR1 is SGHDT and CDR2 YYEEEE. CDR3: CASSLYRNLNTEKLFF. For the CDR3, the DNA is TGTGCCAGCAGCTTGTACAGGAACCTCAATACCGAAAAACTGTTTTTT.

The chain links TRBV7-2 to TRBJ2-3, with a possible D match to TRBD2 (5 bases). The CDR3 runs 16 residues. Germline V gives CDR1 SGHTA, CDR2 FQGNSA. With 5 bases removed from V and 7 bases from J, the gap between germline ends came to 22 bases. CDR3: CASSKGTRGLMYTQYF. CDR3 in DNA: TGTGCCAGCAGCAAAGGAACGAGAGGGTTGATGTATACGCAGTATTTT.

The chain is built from TRBV7-2 and TRBJ2-7; 8 nucleotides align to TRBD2. The V and J ends lost 5 bases and 7 bases, in that order; junction bases with no gene match: 10. CDR3 size: 14 residues. Germline values: CDR1 SGHTA, CDR2 FQGNSA. The CDR3 reads CASSVGTSGGEQYF. The CDR3 DNA sequence: TGTGCCAGCAGCGTCGGGACTTCGGGAGGGGAGCAGTACTTC. Complete variable domain (other parts from reference TRBV7-2 and TRBJ2-7): GAGVSQSPSNKVTEKGKDVELRCDPISGHTALYWYRQSLGQGLEFLIYFQGNSAPDKSGLPSDRFSAERTGGSVSTLTIQRTQQEDSAVYLCASSVGTSGGEQYFGPGTRLTVT.

The chain has TRBV7-9 and TRBJ1-2, with 8 bases lining up with TRBD1. The V and J ends lost 3 bases and 4 bases, in that order; junction bases with no gene match: 4. There are 14 residues in the CDR3. Looked up from germline, CDR1 is SEHNR and CDR2 is FQNEAQ (reference sequence). The CDR3 nucleotides are TGTGCCAGCAGCTTTTCGACAGGGGCCTATGGCTACACCTTC. Protein: CASSFSTGAYGYTF.

This chain links TRBV7-9 with TRBJ2-7; D remains unclear. Trimming took 6 bases from V and 0 from J, leaving 6 bases between them. The CDR3 extends over 12 amino acids. The V gene's germline CDR1 is SEHNR and CDR2 FQNEAQ (reference sequence). The CDR3 DNA sequence: TGTGCCAGCAGTTCCTCCTCCTACGAGCAGTACTTC. This translates into CASSSSSYEQYF.